The 20 T cell receptor beta chains reported below all come from one sample, sequenced in a study of T cells in Graves' hyperthyroidism and ophthalmopathy. Amplified regions were TCR beta CDR3 sequences from RNA transcripts. RT-PCR in the first round (using the HTBI primer set) targeted the TCR CDR3. From the multiplex PCR reads, TCRdb called clonotypes with MiXCR, one entry per CDR3 protein. The sample gives 380,000 or so distinct CDR3 sequences, roughly 13% of which show up once; 20% to 25% is in the top ten. Material for sequencing was blood. These receptors came from a man aged 25 to 45 with Graves' hyperthyroidism that later progressed to Graves' ophthalmopathy.

This clonotype was picked up many times. The V and J genes are TRBV11-2 and TRBJ2-7; TRBD1 is a possible D gene (5 bases). Trimming took off 2 bases at V and 2 bases at J, with 7 bases between the two ends. The germline CDR1 and CDR2 sequences are SGHAT and FQNNGV. The length of the CDR3 is 13 residues. In DNA, the CDR3 is TGTGCCAGCAGCTTACACAGGACCTACGAGCAGTACTTC. It is translated as CASSLHRTYEQYF.

This clonotype was seen a few times. This rearrangement joins TRBV7-6 to TRBJ1-5; maybe TRBD1 (6 bases). This CDR3 spans 15 amino acids. The germline CDR1 and CDR2 sequences are SGHVS and FNYEAQ. V lost 1 base and J 2 bases, leaving 9 bases between the germline ends. The CDR3: CASSLEEGGNQPQHF. The CDR3 DNA reads TGTGCCAGCAGCTTAGAAGAGGGGGGCAATCAGCCCCAGCATTTT.

This clonotype occurred many times. V usage is TRBV11-2 and J usage is TRBJ2-2; 11 positions agree with TRBD2. V dropped 5 bases and J dropped 1; count of bases not matched to a gene: 3. CDR1 is SGHAT and CDR2 is FQNNGV in the germline V gene. This CDR3 has 16 residues. CDR3 in amino acids: CASSPGLAGNTGELFF. The CDR3, as DNA: TGTGCCAGCAGCCCCGGACTAGCGGGGAACACCGGGGAGCTGTTTTTT.

The table lists this clonotype with many counts. This rearrangement joins TRBV7-8 to TRBJ2-7; D is possibly TRBD1 or TRBD2 (6 bases each). The CDR3 spans 15 residues. V dropped 1 base and J dropped 2 bases, with 12 bases sitting between them. Germline CDR1 and CDR2: SGHVS and FQNEAQ. DNA for the CDR3: TGTGCCAGCAGCTTAGGAGGGGGGTTGGCCTACGAGCAGTACTTC. Translated, it gives CASSLGGGLAYEQYF.

Details on this clonotype: A read error is possible here, since a much larger clone lies one base away. The chain employs TRBV10-3 and TRBJ2-1; possible D gene TRBD1, 5 bases. The germline V and J ends were trimmed by 6 bases and 3 bases, with 15 bases remaining between them. The CDR3 is 15 amino acids. Germline V gene sequence: CDR1 ENHRY, CDR2 SYGVKD. The CDR3 protein is CAIRGRQRNYNEQFF. The CDR3, as DNA: TGTGCCATCAGGGGAAGACAGAGGAACTACAATGAGCAGTTCTTC.

Ten or more counts support this clonotype. The CDR3 sequence: CASTLGRWTEAFF. CDR3 coding DNA: TGTGCCAGTACCCTGGGAAGGTGGACTGAAGCTTTCTTT. The J gene is TRBJ1-1, the V gene TRBV19; D is unresolved. The V gene's germline CDR1 is LNHDA and CDR2 SQIVND (reference sequence). V lost 7 bases and J 5 bases, leaving 14 bases between the germline ends. This CDR3 has 13 amino acids.

CDR3 sequence: CASRTGYTEAFF. The CDR3, as DNA: TGTGCCAGCAGGACAGGGTACACTGAAGCTTTCTTT. The chain combines TRBV28 with TRBJ1-1; 7 nucleotides agree with TRBD1. V trimming: 6 bases; J trimming: 3 bases; junction bases outside the gene matches: 1. Germline V gene sequence: CDR1 MDHEN, CDR2 SYDVKM. The CDR3 runs to 12 residues.

Many counts were recorded for this clonotype. V is TRBV12-3 or TRBV12-4 and J is TRBJ1-2; D not certain. The CDR3 consists of 11 residues. V lost 3 bases to trimming and J lost 10 bases, with 9 bases between them. CDR3 in amino acids: CASSFRGPYTF. CDR3 DNA: TGTGCCAGCAGTTTCCGGGGTCCCTACACCTTC.

The sample holds many counts of this clonotype. V gene TRBV27 combines with J gene TRBJ1-1; D unclear. CDR1 and CDR2 (germline): MNHEY, SMNVEV (reference sequence). The V end was cut by 4 bases, the J end by 1 base, with 7 bases between. There are 13 residues in the CDR3. The CDR3 DNA is TGTGCCAGCAGTTACAACGGGAACACTGAAGCTTTCTTT. This codes for CASSYNGNTEAFF.

In its sample, this clonotype was seen many times. CDR3 amino acids: CASIFRTGLPTRQFF. CDR3 coding DNA: TGTGCCAGCATCTTCAGGACAGGGCTGCCCACTCGGCAGTTCTTC. J is TRBJ2-1 and V is TRBV2; 8 bases fit TRBD1. This CDR3 is built from 15 residues. The germline V gene has CDR1 SNHLY and CDR2 FYNNEI. V shed 7 bases and J 12 bases; nucleotides not matched to a gene: 17.

This clonotype appeared many times. The chain uses TRBV28 and TRBJ2-3, with 9 bases aligning to TRBD2. J gave up 2 bases and V 5 bases, and 14 bases lay outside the gene matches. Germline CDR1 MDHEN, CDR2 SYDVKM. The CDR3 sequence is 18 residues long. In DNA form, the CDR3 reads TGTGCCAGCAGTGTATATTCCTTAGCGGGGGTGAACACAGATACGCAGTATTTT. The encoded protein is CASSVYSLAGVNTDTQYF.

This clonotype was seen only a few times. The CDR3 spells CASSRGPKNTEAFF. CDR3 sequence (DNA): TGTGCCAGCAGCAGGGGACCGAAGAACACTGAAGCTTTCTTT. The chain has TRBV11-1 and TRBJ1-1; maybe TRBD1 (5 bases). Germline CDR1 SGHAT, CDR2 FQDESV (reference sequence). V was shortened by 5 bases and J by 1 base, with 11 bases between the two germline ends. This CDR3 spans 14 amino acids.

This sequence joins TRBV5-6 and TRBJ2-7, with 9 bases that match TRBD2. CDR3 length: 15 amino acids. CDR1 SGHDT and CDR2 YYEEEE come from the germline V gene. V shed 5 bases, J shed 4 bases, and the junction held 10 bases outside the gene matches. CDR3 DNA: TGTGCCAGCAGTTATTCGCGGCTAGCGGGGTACGAGCAGTACTTC. It codes for CASSYSRLAGYEQYF.

The chain uses TRBV2 and TRBJ1-5; D ambiguous. Germline assignment: CDR1 SNHLY and CDR2 FYNNEI. V lost 5 bases, J lost 1 base, and 12 bases lay in between. The CDR3 spans 15 residues. The CDR3, as DNA: TGTGCCAGCAGTAACAGCCTAGGGAGCAATCAGCCCCAGCATTTT. Protein product: CASSNSLGSNQPQHF.

The rearrangement links TRBV12-3 or TRBV12-4 to TRBJ2-7, with a weak D call TRBD1 (6 bases). Deletions cut 5 bases from V and 10 bases from J, with 21 bases between. CDR3 length: 14 residues. As DNA, the CDR3 is TGTGCCAGCAGTCCCTTGGGCAGGGGTTGGGATCAGTACTTC. Translating gives CASSPLGRGWDQYF.

The chain joins TRBV7-9 to TRBJ1-6; D is unresolved. The CDR3 consists of 12 residues. Trimming took off 3 bases at V and 9 bases at J, with 6 bases between the two ends. Germline V CDR1 and CDR2: SEHNR, FQNEAQ (reference sequence). CDR3 DNA sequence: TGTGCCAGCAGCTTGGCGAGTTCACCCCTCCACTTT. This codes for CASSLASSPLHF.

The chain combines TRBV10-1 with TRBJ1-5; 7 nucleotides line up with TRBD1. Germline V lookup: CDR1 WNHNN, CDR2 SYGVQD (reference sequence). The CDR3 sequence is 15 residues long. V dropped 4 bases and J dropped 0; count of bases not matched to a gene: 3. This chain's CDR3 is CASSGQGNSNQPQHF. The CDR3 coding sequence is TGCGCCAGCAGTGGACAGGGAAATAGCAATCAGCCCCAGCATTTT.

This clonotype has ten or more counts. Relative to the germline gene, one junction end is altered; a read error may explain this. The rearrangement links TRBV12-3 or TRBV12-4 to TRBJ2-3; 8 bases match TRBD1. The CDR3 contains 16 residues. The CDR3 coding sequence is TGTGCCAGCGGTTTCCCGGGACAGGCGAACACAGATACGCAGTATTTT. Translating it yields CASGFPGQANTDTQYF.

This clonotype was counted many times. DNA of the CDR3: TGTGCCAGCAGCGTGGCGTCGGGGACAGGAAACACTGAAGCTTTCTTT. This gives the protein CASSVASGTGNTEAFF. The chain links TRBV9 to TRBJ1-1; 8 positions match TRBD1. The junction had 8 bases not matched to a gene; V was cut back by 2 bases and J by 2 bases. CDR1 and CDR2 from the germline V gene are SGDLS and YYNGEE. The CDR3 is made up of 16 amino acids.

This clonotype was detected many times. This sequence joins TRBV10-3 and TRBJ1-2, with D perhaps matching TRBD1 (5 bases). The CDR3 totals 13 residues. The germline V gene encodes CDR1 ENHRY and CDR2 SYGVKD. The CDR3 nucleotides read TGTGGAACAAGGGGAACAGTTGACTATGGCTACACCTTC. Amino acids: CGTRGTVDYGYTF.